This T cell receptor (beta chain) was recovered during a study of blood T cells in healthy people across ages. V lost 6 bases, J lost 0 bases, and 6 bases lay in between. Germline-derived CDR1 and CDR2 are SGHTA and FQGNSA. This CDR3 spans 12 amino acids. Primed by a sample-barcoded 5' primer and a J-beta primer mix, a second PCR proceeded for 7 to 11 cycles. Each CDR3 protein is one row after TCRdb ran MiXCR on the 5' RACE reads. The table lists about 800,000 distinct CDR3 sequences, 20% to 25% of them singletons. This same sample was also part of a study on T cells of mothers and their children. As that report states: A few mothers and their six children, all healthy Caucasians, donated. An overlap that was slightly higher, though non-significant, was seen in related mother-child pairs versus unrelated pairs.

Sequencing was performed on blood. The clonotype comes from a boy aged 5 to 17 in good health. This chain joins TRBV7-2 and TRBJ2-7; D is ambiguous. This CDR3 reads CASSPHSYEQYF. The DNA of the CDR3 is TGTGCCAGCAGTCCCCACTCCTACGAGCAGTACTTC.